This T cell receptor beta chain was recovered during a study of CD8 T cells in ankylosing spondylitis. General study results and limits: One TCR beta motif, made up of several highly homologous variants, appeared characteristic of ankylosing spondylitis blood. Disease-linked clones were reportedly significantly enriched in matched ankylosing spondylitis synovial fluid. Disease-linked clones were CD8+ and relatively rare in peripheral blood.

As for this clonotype: The antigen is undetermined.

Using its own MiXCR run on the 5' RACE reads, TCRdb lists one record per CDR3 protein. Among 250,000 or so distinct CDR3 sequences listed, roughly a quarter were seen once. V lost 0 bases and J 5 bases, leaving 16 bases between the germline ends. CDR3 size: 15 residues. From germline, CDR1 is DFQATT and CDR2 SNEGSKA (reference sequence). The receptor was derived from a male donor with ankylosing spondylitis or in good health (not recorded which). The chain joins TRBV20-1 to TRBJ2-5; D is unresolved. Sequenced: blood, either unsorted or a sorted T cell fraction (not recorded which). The CDR3 loop is CSARDENSSRETQYF. The CDR3 DNA reads TGCAGTGCTAGAGATGAAAACTCCTCCAGGGAGACCCAGTACTTC.